These T cell receptor beta chains were read from a single sample in a study of T cells in Graves' hyperthyroidism and ophthalmopathy. TCRdb independently ran MiXCR on the multiplex PCR reads; one entry per CDR3 protein. The table has hundreds of thousands of distinct CDR3 sequences, approximately 16% seen once. Sequencing was carried out using blood. Receptors originate from a woman in her forties with Graves' ophthalmopathy. The CDR3 runs from the conserved cysteine through the conserved F or W. Each record gives: clone size, V gene, J gene, D gene, CDR3 DNA, CDR3 protein. The D gene is left open where the match is weak. For some rows the clone size is stated as once, few or many, or as a class when expanded; others skip it.

few	TRBV5-5	TRBJ2-1	NA	TGTGCCAGTCACCGGGGAGGAGATTACAATGAGCAGTTCTTC	CASHRGGDYNEQFF
NA	TRBV7-3	TRBJ2-5	NA	TGTGCCAGCAGCGAAGGGCCCCAAGAGACCCAGTACTTC	CASSEGPQETQYF
few	TRBV20-1	TRBJ1-1	NA	TGCAGTGCTAGAGATGGCGGCAGGGAAGCTTTCTTT	CSARDGGREAFF
many	TRBV20-1	TRBJ2-2	NA	TGCAGTGCTACAGGCACCGGGGAGCTGTTTTTT	CSATGTGELFF
NA	TRBV30	TRBJ1-1	TRBD1	TGTGCCTGGAGTTGGACAGGGGGGGCTGAAGCTTTCTTT	CAWSWTGGAEAFF
many	TRBV11-2	TRBJ2-5	NA	TGTGCCAGCAGCTTCACCGGAGGAACCGGAGAGACCCAGTACTTC	CASSFTGGTGETQYF
many	TRBV5-5	TRBJ2-3	NA	TGTGCCAGCAGCTTGGAGTGGCGGGCCACAGATACGCAGTATTTT	CASSLEWRATDTQYF
many	TRBV18	TRBJ1-1	NA	TGTGCCAGCTCACCACCGCCGGCTGCCCGCTGGGAAGCTTTCTTT	CASSPPPAARWEAFF
many	TRBV28	TRBJ1-2	NA	TGTGCCAGCAGTTTATCCCCTAACAGGCCCCGAGAGGGCTACACCTTC	CASSLSPNRPREGYTF
many	TRBV11-2	TRBJ2-7	NA	TGTGCCAGCAGCTTAGAAACCGGGACCTGGTCCTACGAGCAGTACTTC	CASSLETGTWSYEQYF
NA	TRBV7-2	TRBJ2-3	TRBD2	TGTGCCACCAGGACCAGGCGGGGGGTCACAGATACGCAGTATTTT	CATRTRRGVTDTQYF
many	TRBV12-3/TRBV12-4	TRBJ2-1	TRBD2	TGTGCCAGCAGTTCCTGGACTAGCGGGTGGTCCCGAAGGTCCTACAATGAGCAGTTCTTC	CASSSWTSGWSRRSYNEQFF
many	TRBV12-3/TRBV12-4	TRBJ1-4	NA	TGTGCCAGCAGTCCGGGGGACACCACAACTAATGAAAAACTGTTTTTT	CASSPGDTTTNEKLFF
few	TRBV28	TRBJ2-7	NA	TGTGCCAGCAGTTTGTTGTCGACGATCTACGAGCAGTACTTC	CASSLLSTIYEQYF
many	TRBV6-1	TRBJ2-3	NA	TGTGCCAGCAGGGAGACAATGACAGATACGCAGTATTTT	CASRETMTDTQYF
many	TRBV13	TRBJ1-3	TRBD1	TGTGCCAGCAGCTTAGGGACAGGGACTGGAAACACCATATATTTT	CASSLGTGTGNTIYF
few	TRBV6-1	TRBJ1-4	NA	TGTGCCAGCAGGGCTAGGAGTTCACATGAAAAACTGTTTTTT	CASRARSSHEKLFF
many	TRBV11-2	TRBJ2-5	NA	TGTGCCAGCAGCTTTACAGGGGGAGGGGAGACCCAGTACTTC	CASSFTGGGETQYF
NA	TRBV20-1	TRBJ2-3	NA	TGCAGTGCTAGACCCAGCACAGATACGCAGTATTTT	CSARPSTDTQYF
few	TRBV29-1	TRBJ2-6	NA	TGCAGCGTTGAAGATGCCAGGGGATCTGGGGCCAACGTCCTGACTTTC	CSVEDARGSGANVLTF
many	TRBV28	TRBJ1-1	NA	TGTGCCAGCAGTTTAAGGGTTACTGAAGCTTTCTTT	CASSLRVTEAFF
NA	TRBV6-5	TRBJ2-2	TRBD2	TGTGCCAGCAGCGCGGGACTAGCGGCCACCGGGGAGCTGTTTTTT	CASSAGLAATGELFF
many	TRBV11-1	TRBJ2-1	NA	TGTGCCAGCAGCTTAGTTGGGATCGACGCGGACAATGAGCAGTTCTTC	CASSLVGIDADNEQFF
NA	TRBV12-3/TRBV12-4	TRBJ2-3	TRBD2	TGTGCCAGCAGTTCTAGCCCGGGACTAGCGGGAGGTCCCGCAGATACGCAGTATTTT	CASSSSPGLAGGPADTQYF
many	TRBV6-1	TRBJ1-5	NA	TGTGCCAGCAGTGAACCAGGAATCAGCAATCAGCCCCAGCATTTT	CASSEPGISNQPQHF
few	TRBV7-9	TRBJ2-5	NA	TGTGCCAGCAGCCCCCTGATGGGAACCCAAGAGACCCAGTACTTC	CASSPLMGTQETQYF